These T cell receptor beta chains were read from a single sample in a study of T cells in Graves' hyperthyroidism and ophthalmopathy. TCRdb analysed the multiplex PCR reads with MiXCR anew, one entry per CDR3 protein. In the table there are about 410,000 distinct CDR3 sequences, 14% to 15% of which are singletons. Sequenced material: blood. The origin of the receptors is a man aged 18 to 29 with Graves' ophthalmopathy. CDR3s include the opening cysteine and the closing phenylalanine or tryptophan. D genes are given only for firm matches. Size tells how often a clone was seen (once, few, many) or the class of an expanded clone, and some rows leave it out.

abundance: many; j_gene: TRBJ1-5; v_gene: TRBV2; d_gene: NA; CDR3aa: CASSEADSSNQPQHF; CDR3nt: TGTGCCAGCAGTGAAGCCGACAGTAGCAATCAGCCCCAGCATTTT
abundance: NA; j_gene: TRBJ2-7; v_gene: TRBV10-3; d_gene: NA; CDR3aa: CATGQPAWPPLVPEQYF; CDR3nt: TGTGCCACAGGACAGCCAGCTTGGCCCCCCTTAGTCCCCGAGCAGTACTTC
abundance: NA; j_gene: TRBJ1-1; v_gene: TRBV4-2; d_gene: NA; CDR3aa: CASSQDTPGIPEAFF; CDR3nt: TGTGCCAGCAGCCAAGATACCCCGGGGATCCCTGAAGCTTTCTTT
abundance: many; j_gene: TRBJ1-2; v_gene: TRBV20-1; d_gene: NA; CDR3aa: CSARSQGGTYGYTF; CDR3nt: TGCAGTGCTAGGTCGCAAGGGGGGACCTATGGCTACACCTTC
abundance: many; j_gene: TRBJ1-1; v_gene: TRBV7-9; d_gene: NA; CDR3aa: CASSLRSEGAFF; CDR3nt: TGTGCCAGCAGCTTGCGCTCTGAGGGAGCTTTCTTT
abundance: many; j_gene: TRBJ1-2; v_gene: TRBV20-1; d_gene: NA; CDR3aa: CSARDFTAEYHGYTF; CDR3nt: TGCAGTGCTAGAGATTTCACCGCCGAATACCATGGCTACACCTTC
abundance: many; j_gene: TRBJ2-3; v_gene: TRBV12-3/TRBV12-4; d_gene: NA; CDR3aa: CASSLKKGQIKDTQYF; CDR3nt: TGTGCCAGCAGTTTAAAAAAGGGTCAGATAAAAGATACGCAGTATTTT
abundance: many; j_gene: TRBJ1-1; v_gene: TRBV6-1; d_gene: NA; CDR3aa: CASEPGGGWETEAFF; CDR3nt: TGTGCCAGCGAGCCGGGGGGGGGATGGGAAACTGAAGCTTTCTTT
abundance: NA; j_gene: TRBJ2-1; v_gene: TRBV18; d_gene: TRBD2; CDR3aa: CASSPAGLAGDNEQFF; CDR3nt: TGTGCCAGCTCACCGGCGGGACTAGCGGGAGACAATGAGCAGTTCTTC
abundance: many; j_gene: TRBJ2-7; v_gene: TRBV7-9; d_gene: TRBD1; CDR3aa: CASSLGTGGDLYEQYF; CDR3nt: TGTGCCAGCAGCTTGGGGACAGGGGGCGACCTCTACGAGCAGTACTTC
abundance: NA; j_gene: TRBJ2-1; v_gene: TRBV3-1; d_gene: TRBD2; CDR3aa: CASSPVMGSGTDNEQFF; CDR3nt: TGTGCCAGCAGCCCCGTCATGGGTAGCGGGACCGACAATGAGCAGTTCTTC
abundance: many; j_gene: TRBJ2-1; v_gene: TRBV7-2; d_gene: NA; CDR3aa: CASRWGTGGYNEQFF; CDR3nt: TGTGCCAGCAGATGGGGTACTGGGGGATACAATGAGCAGTTCTTC
abundance: many; j_gene: TRBJ2-1; v_gene: TRBV7-9; d_gene: NA; CDR3aa: CASSFLADRRGEQFF; CDR3nt: TGTGCCAGCAGCTTCCTAGCGGACAGGCGAGGGGAGCAGTTCTTC
abundance: many; j_gene: TRBJ2-6; v_gene: TRBV7-9; d_gene: NA; CDR3aa: CASSFDRQHSGANVLTF; CDR3nt: TGTGCCAGCAGCTTCGACAGACAGCACTCTGGGGCCAACGTCCTGACTTTC
abundance: many; j_gene: TRBJ2-1; v_gene: TRBV24-1; d_gene: NA; CDR3aa: CATSDSDTPVEQFF; CDR3nt: TGTGCCACCAGTGATTCGGACACCCCAGTTGAGCAGTTCTTC
abundance: NA; j_gene: TRBJ2-1; v_gene: TRBV19; d_gene: NA; CDR3aa: CASRELERSSYNEQFF; CDR3nt: TGTGCCAGTAGAGAGTTGGAAAGGAGCTCCTACAATGAGCAGTTCTTC
abundance: few; j_gene: TRBJ2-3; v_gene: TRBV29-1; d_gene: TRBD1; CDR3aa: CSVKGTGGNTQYF; CDR3nt: TGCAGCGTAAAAGGTACAGGGGGAAATACGCAGTATTTT
abundance: few; j_gene: TRBJ1-3; v_gene: TRBV6-1; d_gene: TRBD1; CDR3aa: CASRRTGGLGSYPSGNTIYF; CDR3nt: TGTGCCAGCAGGCGGACAGGGGGCTTAGGATCGTACCCCTCTGGAAACACCATATATTTT
abundance: few; j_gene: TRBJ2-1; v_gene: TRBV5-6; d_gene: TRBD1; CDR3aa: CASTWATQGVEEQFF; CDR3nt: TGTGCCAGCACCTGGGCCACCCAGGGGGTGGAAGAGCAGTTCTTC
abundance: many; j_gene: TRBJ2-7; v_gene: TRBV5-1; d_gene: NA; CDR3aa: CASSFKTGEQYF; CDR3nt: TGCGCCAGCAGCTTCAAAACGGGCGAGCAGTACTTC
abundance: NA; j_gene: TRBJ1-5; v_gene: TRBV6-2/TRBV6-3; d_gene: NA; CDR3aa: CASSSGAARRGQPQHF; CDR3nt: TGTGCCAGCAGTTCCGGGGCAGCGCGGAGAGGACAGCCCCAGCATTTT
abundance: few; j_gene: TRBJ2-1; v_gene: TRBV19; d_gene: TRBD2; CDR3aa: CASSGSGIAEQFF; CDR3nt: TGTGCCAGTAGTGGTAGCGGGATTGCTGAGCAGTTCTTC
abundance: few; j_gene: TRBJ1-1; v_gene: TRBV6-1; d_gene: TRBD1; CDR3aa: CASSPWTGRGTEAFF; CDR3nt: TGTGCCAGCAGTCCATGGACAGGGAGAGGCACTGAAGCTTTCTTT
abundance: few; j_gene: TRBJ2-1; v_gene: TRBV6-1; d_gene: NA; CDR3aa: CASSAIQYEQFF; CDR3nt: TGTGCCAGCAGCGCAATCCAGTATGAGCAGTTCTTC
abundance: many; j_gene: TRBJ2-5; v_gene: TRBV5-6; d_gene: NA; CDR3aa: CASSSSGETQYF; CDR3nt: TGTGCCAGCAGCTCATCGGGGGAGACCCAGTACTTC
abundance: NA; j_gene: TRBJ1-1; v_gene: TRBV18; d_gene: NA; CDR3aa: CASSPLASLNTETFF; CDR3nt: TGTGCCAGCTCACCTCTAGCGTCTTTGAACACTGAAACTTTCTTT
abundance: few; j_gene: TRBJ2-3; v_gene: TRBV9; d_gene: NA; CDR3aa: CASSVGGVFGSGGDTQYF; CDR3nt: TGTGCCAGCAGCGTAGGGGGAGTCTTCGGATCAGGTGGAGATACGCAGTATTTT
abundance: many; j_gene: TRBJ2-7; v_gene: TRBV18; d_gene: NA; CDR3aa: CASSPMHEAEQYF; CDR3nt: TGTGCCAGCTCACCGATGCACGAGGCCGAGCAGTACTTC
abundance: NA; j_gene: TRBJ2-5; v_gene: TRBV20-1; d_gene: NA; CDR3aa: CSASVPTEETQYF; CDR3nt: TGCAGTGCTAGCGTACCTACCGAAGAGACCCAGTACTTC
abundance: few; j_gene: TRBJ1-2; v_gene: TRBV6-5; d_gene: NA; CDR3aa: CASSYEGDLNYGYTF; CDR3nt: TGTGCCAGCAGTTACGAGGGGGACCTCAACTATGGCTACACCTTC
abundance: NA; j_gene: TRBJ1-1; v_gene: TRBV11-1; d_gene: NA; CDR3aa: CASSLASGSPNTEAFF; CDR3nt: TGTGCCAGCAGCTTAGCGAGTGGCAGCCCGAACACTGAAGCTTTCTTT
abundance: NA; j_gene: TRBJ2-3; v_gene: TRBV6-1; d_gene: TRBD2; CDR3aa: CASSRLAGADTDTQYF; CDR3nt: TGTGCCAGCAGTCGACTAGCGGGGGCCGACACAGATACGCAGTATTTT
abundance: many; j_gene: TRBJ2-5; v_gene: TRBV7-2; d_gene: NA; CDR3aa: CASSLRQAGETQYF; CDR3nt: TGTGCCAGCAGCTTACGGCAGGCTGGGGAGACCCAGTACTTC
abundance: few; j_gene: TRBJ1-5; v_gene: TRBV19; d_gene: NA; CDR3aa: CASSRGRPPNQPQHF; CDR3nt: TGTGCCAGTAGTAGGGGTAGGCCGCCAAATCAGCCCCAGCATTTT
abundance: few; j_gene: TRBJ2-1; v_gene: TRBV24-1; d_gene: TRBD2; CDR3aa: CATSGGLAGDNEQFF; CDR3nt: TGTGCCACCAGTGGGGGACTAGCGGGAGATAATGAGCAGTTCTTC
abundance: many; j_gene: TRBJ2-3; v_gene: TRBV6-4; d_gene: NA; CDR3aa: CASSSQGGADTQYF; CDR3nt: TGTGCCAGCAGTTCCCAGGGAGGCGCAGATACGCAGTATTTT
abundance: many; j_gene: TRBJ2-5; v_gene: TRBV7-2; d_gene: TRBD2; CDR3aa: CASSLGLAGVETQYF; CDR3nt: TGTGCCAGCAGCTTAGGACTAGCGGGGGTAGAGACCCAGTACTTC
abundance: NA; j_gene: TRBJ2-2; v_gene: TRBV15; d_gene: NA; CDR3aa: CATRGGLDTGELFF; CDR3nt: TGTGCCACCAGGGGGGGGCTTGACACCGGGGAGCTGTTTTTT
abundance: many; j_gene: TRBJ2-1; v_gene: TRBV12-3/TRBV12-4; d_gene: NA; CDR3aa: CASSLGINEQFF; CDR3nt: TGTGCCAGCAGTCTAGGAATCAATGAGCAGTTCTTC
abundance: many; j_gene: TRBJ2-7; v_gene: TRBV27; d_gene: NA; CDR3aa: CASSRPPGTLLTEQYF; CDR3nt: TGTGCCAGCAGTCGCCCCCCGGGGACACTTTTAACCGAGCAGTACTTC
abundance: many; j_gene: TRBJ2-7; v_gene: TRBV5-1; d_gene: NA; CDR3aa: CASSVRDIGYEQYF; CDR3nt: TGCGCCAGCAGCGTGCGGGACATCGGCTACGAGCAGTACTTC
abundance: NA; j_gene: TRBJ2-5; v_gene: TRBV9; d_gene: NA; CDR3aa: CASSVQGNQETQYF; CDR3nt: TGTGCCAGCAGCGTACAGGGAAACCAAGAGACCCAGTACTTC